A single sample is the source of the 17 T cell receptor beta chains below, sequenced in a study of T cells in Graves' hyperthyroidism and ophthalmopathy. What was amplified from RNA transcripts were TCR beta CDR3 regions. The HTBI primer set drove a first-round RT-PCR of the TCR CDR3. TCRdb processed the multiplex PCR reads anew with MiXCR; each CDR3 protein has one entry. Of hundreds of thousands of distinct CDR3 sequences in the sample, roughly 37% are singletons; the top ten hold 7% to 10%. Sequences were obtained from blood. The receptors come from a young man with Graves' hyperthyroidism.

The chain combines TRBV11-3 with TRBJ2-7; 9 positions agree with TRBD1. This CDR3 is built from 15 residues. After removal of 3 bases from V and 3 bases from J, the junction contained 6 bases not matched to a gene. Germline CDR1 reads SGHNT; CDR2 reads YENEEA. CDR3 nucleotide sequence: TGTGCCAGCAGCTTCCGGGGACAGGGTGTCTACGAGCAGTACTTC. Translation gives CASSFRGQGVYEQYF.

The V gene is TRBV3-1, the J gene TRBJ1-1; 8 nucleotides line up with TRBD1. Germline V CDR1 and CDR2: LGHDT, YNNKEL (reference sequence). J gave up 1 base and V 6 bases, and 10 bases lay outside the gene matches. The CDR3 is made up of 16 amino acids. The CDR3 is CASSSVRGQWNTEAFF. For the CDR3, the DNA is TGTGCCAGCAGTTCGGTCAGGGGGCAGTGGAACACTGAAGCTTTCTTT.

This clonotype was found a few times. The V gene is TRBV5-4, the J gene TRBJ1-1; TRBD1 matches at 9 bases. V was pared by 0 bases and J by 10 bases, with 4 bases of the junction left unmatched. Per the germline V gene, CDR1 is SGHNT and CDR2 is YYREEE (reference sequence). This CDR3 is 13 amino acids long. In nucleotides, the CDR3 is TGTGCCAGCAGCTTGGACAGGGGGCTTGTAGCTTTCTTT. It encodes CASSLDRGLVAFF.

The chain employs TRBV10-3 and TRBJ2-1; D unclear. Germline V gene data show CDR1 as ENHRY and CDR2 as SYGVKD. The CDR3 is 13 amino acids. V lost 0 bases to trimming and J lost 7 bases, with 7 bases between them. The CDR3 spells CAISESVGNEQFF. The CDR3 DNA is TGTGCCATCAGTGAGTCGGTGGGAAATGAGCAGTTCTTC.

The genes are TRBV19 and TRBJ2-7; the D gene is possibly TRBD1 (5 bases). The CDR3 totals 14 residues. V lost 5 bases and J lost 3, with 14 bases in between. Germline CDR1 reads LNHDA; CDR2 reads SQIVND (reference sequence). CDR3 residues: CASSPDMLGYEQYF. The CDR3 nucleotides read TGTGCCAGTAGTCCGGACATGTTGGGCTACGAGCAGTACTTC.

There are a few counts of this clonotype. The chain recombines TRBV5-6 with TRBJ2-2; D is possibly TRBD1 (7 bases). The ends were cut back, 5 bases at V and 6 bases at J, with 14 bases in the middle. The germline V gene has CDR1 SGHDT and CDR2 YYEEEE. This CDR3 is 14 amino acids long. The CDR3 bases are TGTGCCAGCAGGTACAGGGGAGGCGCCGGGGAGCTGTTTTTT. Translating it yields CASRYRGGAGELFF.

The gene calls are TRBV6-5 and TRBJ2-6; D uncertain. V dropped 5 bases and J dropped 2 bases, with 13 bases sitting between them. This CDR3 spans 16 amino acids. Germline CDR1 and CDR2: MNHEY and SVGAGI. CDR3 in amino acids: CASSGPRRPGANVLTF. DNA of the CDR3: TGTGCCAGCAGTGGTCCGAGGCGTCCTGGGGCCAACGTCCTGACTTTC.

DNA for the CDR3: TGTGCCAGCTCACCAACAAGACGGATCTACGAGCAGTACTTC. As protein: CASSPTRRIYEQYF. The chain uses TRBV9 and TRBJ2-7; D is undetermined. The CDR3 runs 14 residues. With 7 bases removed from V and 3 bases from J, the gap between germline ends came to 17 bases. Germline V gives CDR1 SGDLS, CDR2 YYNGEE.

This chain connects TRBV5-8 to TRBJ1-1; D possibly corresponds to TRBD1 (5 bases). CDR1 and CDR2 (germline): SGHTS, YDEGEE. This CDR3 region has 15 residues. V lost 6 bases and J 1 base, leaving 16 bases between the germline ends. The CDR3 region is CASTLEGTRNTEAFF. The CDR3 DNA is TGTGCCAGCACTTTGGAGGGGACGAGGAACACTGAAGCTTTCTTT.

The chain recombines TRBV19 with TRBJ2-5; TRBD2 aligns across 7 bases. The CDR3 has 15 residues. The V segment lost 5 bases and the J segment 1 base; nucleotides outside the gene matches: 7. Germline V gene lookup returns CDR1 LNHDA and CDR2 SQIVND (reference sequence). CDR3 DNA sequence: TGTGCCAGTAGTCGGTGGTGGGGGGGCCAAGAGACCCAGTACTTC. Its protein is CASSRWWGGQETQYF.

The genes are TRBV5-4 and TRBJ2-5; D remains ambiguous. Germline assignment: CDR1 SGHNT and CDR2 YYREEE (reference sequence). Trimming took off 0 bases at V and 2 bases at J, with 8 bases between the two ends. The CDR3 length is 14 residues. Here the CDR3 DNA reads TGTGCCAGCAGCTTGGAGACAATACAAGAGACCCAGTACTTC. It encodes CASSLETIQETQYF.

This clonotype was counted many times. The CDR3 nucleotides read TGTGCCGGACTGGAAGTCGAGAATTCACCCCTCCACTTT. Protein product: CAGLEVENSPLHF. J is TRBJ1-6 and V is TRBV2; D is undetermined. V was shortened by 11 bases and J by 7 bases, with 15 bases between the two germline ends. Germline values: CDR1 SNHLY, CDR2 FYNNEI. The CDR3 extends over 13 amino acids.

This clonotype was counted a few times. This chain links TRBV12-3 or TRBV12-4 with TRBJ1-2; 8 nucleotides match TRBD1. The length of the CDR3 is 14 residues. Trimming cost V 6 bases and J 7 bases; bases outside gene matches: 10. As DNA, the CDR3 is TGTGCCAGCAGATCCAACCAGGGGGCGCGTGGCTACACCTTC. Amino acid sequence: CASRSNQGARGYTF.

This clonotype was observed many times. The V and J genes are TRBV6-5 and TRBJ2-5; a weak D match, TRBD2 (5 bases). This CDR3 spans 14 amino acids. V was clipped by 5 bases and J by 5 bases, with 15 bases between them. Germline CDR1 and CDR2: MNHEY and SVGAGI. The CDR3 nucleotides read TGTGCCAGCAGTCCCCTCTGGACGGGGGAGACCCAGTACTTC. It specifies CASSPLWTGETQYF.

This clonotype was observed a few times. The chain carries TRBV9 and TRBJ2-5; D is unclear. Germline loops: CDR1 SGDLS, CDR2 YYNGEE. The CDR3 spans 15 residues. V shed 2 bases and J shed 2 bases, with 13 bases lying between them. This CDR3 reads CASSVSRTPQETQYF. The CDR3, as DNA: TGTGCCAGCAGCGTCTCCAGAACTCCGCAAGAGACCCAGTACTTC.

This clonotype came up many times. This rearrangement joins TRBV10-3 to TRBJ1-2; 8 bases agree with TRBD1. The length of the CDR3 is 12 residues. Germline CDR1 reads ENHRY; CDR2 reads SYGVKD. V trimming: 6 bases; J trimming: 9 bases; junction bases outside the gene matches: 6. CDR3 sequence (DNA): TGTGCCATCAGGTCCGACAGGGGAAGCTACACCTTC. This codes for CAIRSDRGSYTF.

This chain links TRBV7-9 with TRBJ2-2; D perhaps matches TRBD1 (5 bases). In germline, CDR1 is SEHNR, CDR2 FQNEAQ (reference sequence). V was clipped by 6 bases and J by 4 bases, with 18 bases between them. The CDR3 consists of 16 residues. The DNA of the CDR3 is TGTGCCAGCAGTTTGCCGCAGGGCAATCCCACCGGGGAGCTGTTTTTT. As protein: CASSLPQGNPTGELFF.